One and the same sample provided the 12 T cell receptor beta chains below, sequenced in a study of blood T cell repertoires in COVID-19. Here immunoSEQ multiplex PCR was the method, and the copy in TCRdb shows in-frame clones only, minus some. The sample consists of tens of thousands of clones, about four fifths of them appearing once. Source material: peripheral blood. The receptors were sampled from a man between 65 and 80 years old who had recovered from COVID-19.

This chain joins TRBV6-1 and TRBJ2-2; 7 nucleotides align to TRBD1. V trimming: 3 bases; J trimming: 4 bases; junction bases outside the gene matches: 5. Germline lookup yields CDR1 MNHNS and CDR2 SASEGT. This CDR3 contains 15 residues. The CDR3 loop reads CASSETGYLTGELFF. CDR3 nucleotide sequence: TGTGCCAGCAGTGAGACAGGGTATCTCACCGGGGAGCTGTTTTTT.

V usage is TRBV10-3 and J usage is TRBJ2-2, with a possible D match to TRBD2 (6 bases). The CDR3 consists of 15 residues. V shed 11 bases and J shed 0 bases, with 16 bases lying between them. Germline CDR1 reads ENHRY; CDR2 reads SYGVKD. The CDR3 nucleotides are TGTGCCGCCCATGGCGGGGACGCGAACACCGGGGAGCTGTTTTTT. Protein product: CAAHGGDANTGELFF.

This CDR3 is CASSVGTGGDYGYTF. The CDR3 region has the DNA TGTGCCAGCAGCGTAGGGACAGGGGGCGACTATGGCTACACCTTC. The chain joins TRBV9 to TRBJ1-2; 11 bases match TRBD1. This CDR3 region has 15 residues. The trim removed 0 bases at V and 3 bases at J, leaving 1 base unmatched. The germline V gene has CDR1 SGDLS and CDR2 YYNGEE. The variable domain in full, with the rest retrieved from reference TRBV9 and TRBJ1-2, is DSGVTQTPKHLITATGQRVTLRCSPRSGDLSVYWYQQSLDQGLQFLIQYYNGEERAKGNILERFSAQQFPDLHSELNLSSLELGDSALYFCASSVGTGGDYGYTFGSGTRLTVV.

The chain couples TRBV28 to TRBJ2-3; TRBD1 might be the D (7 bases). V was trimmed by 4 bases and J by 8 bases, leaving 13 bases between them. The CDR3 extends over 13 amino acids. Germline CDR1 MDHEN, CDR2 SYDVKM. The CDR3: CASSSFRGVTQYF. The CDR3 coding sequence is TGTGCCAGCAGTTCATTCAGGGGGGTTACGCAGTATTTT.

V is TRBV3-1 (or the pseudogene TRBV3-2) and J is TRBJ2-3; 10 nucleotides match TRBD2. V dropped 1 base and J dropped 6; count of bases not matched to a gene: 4. The CDR3 is made up of 15 amino acids. Germline values: CDR1 LGHDT, CDR2 YNNKEL (reference sequence). This CDR3 reads CASSQASGGIDTQYF. In DNA form, the CDR3 reads TGTGCCAGCAGCCAAGCTAGCGGGGGAATTGATACGCAGTATTTT.

This chain joins TRBV30 and TRBJ1-1, with 7 bases that match TRBD1. The germline V gene encodes CDR1 GTSNPN and CDR2 SVGIG (reference sequence). This CDR3 spans 14 amino acids. Germline trimming cut 4 bases from V and 3 bases from J; bases unmatched to any gene: 8. The CDR3 DNA is TGTGCCTGGAAAGTGACGCAGGGGGACACTGAAGCTTTCTTT. Translation gives CAWKVTQGDTEAFF.

The chain uses TRBV3-1 (or the pseudogene TRBV3-2) and TRBJ2-2; TRBD1 matches at 9 bases. Losses at the gene ends were 3 bases for V and 6 bases for J; bases not matched to a gene: 5. Germline CDR1 reads LGHDT; CDR2 reads YNNKEL (reference sequence). The CDR3 runs 15 residues. CDR3 sequence: CASSHSWTGAGELFF. The CDR3 region has the DNA TGTGCCAGCAGCCACAGCTGGACAGGGGCCGGGGAGCTGTTTTTT.

The chain recombines TRBV5-5 with TRBJ2-2, with D possibly matching TRBD1 (6 bases). CDR1 is SGHKS, CDR2 YYEKEE, per germline (reference sequence). With 4 bases removed from V and 0 bases from J, the gap between germline ends came to 13 bases. This CDR3 comprises 16 residues. The CDR3 protein is CASSNSGTTNTGELFF. The CDR3 DNA reads TGTGCCAGCAGCAATTCCGGGACAACGAACACCGGGGAGCTGTTTTTT.

The chain carries TRBV27 and TRBJ1-5; 7 bases line up with TRBD1. This CDR3 spans 15 amino acids. CDR1 is MNHEY and CDR2 is SMNVEV in the germline V gene (reference sequence). Trimming cost V 0 bases and J 6 bases; bases outside gene matches: 5. Here the CDR3 reads CASSLSPGGGQPQHF. In nucleotides, the CDR3 is TGTGCCAGCAGTTTATCCCCAGGGGGTGGTCAGCCCCAGCATTTT.

The V gene is TRBV11-2, the J gene TRBJ2-7; 14 bases line up with TRBD2. This CDR3 is built from 15 residues. CDR1 and CDR2 from the germline V gene are SGHAT and FQNNGV. Losses at the gene ends were 4 bases for V and 2 bases for J; bases not matched to a gene: 1. Here the CDR3 reads CASSWGLAGAYEQYF. The CDR3 DNA follows: TGTGCCAGCAGCTGGGGACTAGCGGGGGCCTACGAGCAGTACTTC.

V is TRBV9 and J is TRBJ2-3; 8 bases map to TRBD2. Germline CDR1 is SGDLS and CDR2 is YYNGEE. Losses at the gene ends were 1 base for V and 0 bases for J; bases not matched to a gene: 1. There are 15 residues in the CDR3. DNA of the CDR3: TGTGCCAGCAGCGTAACGGGAGGGAGCACAGATACGCAGTATTTT. It is translated as CASSVTGGSTDTQYF. Using reference TRBV9 and TRBJ2-3 for the parts outside the CDR3, the full variable domain is DSGVTQTPKHLITATGQRVTLRCSPRSGDLSVYWYQQSLDQGLQFLIQYYNGEERAKGNILERFSAQQFPDLHSELNLSSLELGDSALYFCASSVTGGSTDTQYFGPGTRLTVL.

The gene calls are TRBV11-2 and TRBJ1-2; D might be TRBD1 (6 bases). With 1 base removed from V and 1 base from J, the gap between germline ends came to 10 bases. This CDR3 is built from 15 residues. CDR1 and CDR2 from the germline V gene are SGHAT and FQNNGV. The CDR3 coding sequence is TGTGCCAGCAGCTTAGCCCCGGACAGTAACTATGGCTACACCTTC. Protein sequence: CASSLAPDSNYGYTF.